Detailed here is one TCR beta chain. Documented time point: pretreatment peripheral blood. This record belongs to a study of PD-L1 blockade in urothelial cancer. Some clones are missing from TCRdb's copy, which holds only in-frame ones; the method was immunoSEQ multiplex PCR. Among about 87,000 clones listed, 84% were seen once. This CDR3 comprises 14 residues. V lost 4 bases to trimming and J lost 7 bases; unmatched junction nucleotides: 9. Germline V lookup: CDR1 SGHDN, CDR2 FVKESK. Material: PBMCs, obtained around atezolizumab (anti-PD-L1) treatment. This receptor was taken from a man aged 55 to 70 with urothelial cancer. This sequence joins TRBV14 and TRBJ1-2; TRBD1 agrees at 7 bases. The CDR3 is CASSPTGRFGGYTF. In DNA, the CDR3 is TGTGCCAGCAGCCCGACAGGGCGGTTCGGTGGCTACACCTTC.